Each of the 28 T cell receptor beta chains below was sequenced from the same sample in a study of shared clonotypes between healthy human individuals. Positively selected for CCR7, the CD45RO-negative cells used as naive CD8 cells excluded terminally differentiated effector memory CD45RA+ cells. TCRdb's copy holds only in-frame clones and misses some; the assay was immunoSEQ multiplex PCR. Here the sample spans around 1.9 million clones, over 85% being singletons. The sequenced sample was naive CD8+ T cells from PBMCs. The receptor set was obtained from a man between 18 and 35 years old in good health. Some clones in this sample may be carry-over from other donors' samples.

The chain joins TRBV11-2 to TRBJ2-2; 8 positions match TRBD2. Germline assignment: CDR1 SGHAT and CDR2 FQNNGV. The J segment lost 0 bases and the V segment lost 6 bases, leaving 6 bases of the junction unmatched. The CDR3 is 16 residues long. The CDR3 is CASRQTSASNTGELFF. CDR3 sequence (DNA): TGTGCCAGCAGACAGACTAGCGCTTCGAACACCGGGGAGCTGTTTTTT. Supplemented by reference TRBV11-2 and TRBJ2-2, the full variable domain reads EAGVAQSPRYKIIEKRQSVAFWCNPISGHATLYWYQQILGQGPKLLIQFQNNGVVDDSQLPKDRFSAERLKGVDSTLKIQPAKLEDSAVYLCASRQTSASNTGELFFGEGSRLTVL.

This chain connects TRBV7-2 to TRBJ2-7; 7 positions agree with TRBD2. The V and J ends lost 4 bases and 7 bases, in that order; junction bases with no gene match: 19. Germline CDR1 reads SGHTA; CDR2 reads FQGNSA. The CDR3 extends over 17 amino acids. CDR3 amino acids: CASSSRPGRGGPGEQYF. Written as DNA, the CDR3 is TGTGCCAGCAGCTCTAGGCCCGGACGGGGAGGGCCGGGGGAGCAGTACTTC.

A note on this clone: Other nucleotide sequences from this sample produce the same CDR3. The rearrangement links TRBV29-1 to TRBJ2-2; TRBD2 might be the D (5 bases). CDR1 and CDR2 (germline): SQVTM, ANQGSEA. Trimming pared 4 bases from V and 1 base from J, leaving 7 bases between. The CDR3 extends over 13 amino acids. The CDR3 region is CSVVEGNTGELFF. CDR3 in DNA: TGCAGCGTTGTAGAGGGGAACACCGGGGAGCTGTTTTTT.

The chain employs TRBV29-1 and TRBJ1-3; 7 bases align to TRBD1. Germline V gene lookup returns CDR1 SQVTM and CDR2 ANQGSEA. Trimming took 5 bases from V and 0 from J; bases not matched to a gene: 7. CDR3 length: 15 residues. As DNA, the CDR3 is TGCAGCGTTCAGGACAGGTTCGCCTCTGGAAACACCATATATTTT. Its translation: CSVQDRFASGNTIYF.

The sample holds one count of this clone. The sample carries other DNA sequences with the same CDR3. This sequence joins TRBV28 and TRBJ2-7, with D uncertain. Trimming left V 3 bases short and J 3 bases short, with 9 bases between. The germline CDR1 and CDR2 sequences are MDHEN and SYDVKM. The length of the CDR3 is 13 residues. As DNA, the CDR3 is TGTGCCAGCAGTTTGGGGATTAGCTACGAGCAGTACTTC. Translating it yields CASSLGISYEQYF. Full variable domain (outside the CDR3, taken from reference TRBV28 and TRBJ2-7): DVKVTQSSRYLVKRTGEKVFLECVQDMDHENMFWYRQDPGLGLRLIYFSYDVKMKEKGDIPEGYSVSREKKERFSLILESASTNQTSMYLCASSLGISYEQYFGPGTRLTVT.

The chain employs TRBV25-1 and TRBJ2-7; D uncertain. V gave up 4 bases and J gave up 7 bases, with 14 bases separating them. Germline-derived CDR1 and CDR2 are MGHDK and SYGVNS. CDR3 length: 13 amino acids. The CDR3: CASSARGMPEQYF. The CDR3 DNA reads TGTGCCAGCAGTGCCCGCGGTATGCCGGAGCAGTACTTC.

The rearrangement joins TRBV2 to TRBJ2-7; tentatively, D is TRBD1 or TRBD2 (5 bases each). V dropped 3 bases and J dropped 0 bases, with 6 bases sitting between them. Germline CDR1 and CDR2: SNHLY and FYNNEI. The CDR3 spans 13 residues. CDR3: CASSEGDSYEQYF. The CDR3, as DNA: TGTGCCAGCAGTGAGGGGGACTCCTACGAGCAGTACTTC.

The rearrangement links TRBV9 to TRBJ1-5; the D gene is possibly TRBD1 (5 bases). Germline CDR1 reads SGDLS; CDR2 reads YYNGEE. Trimming cost V 3 bases and J 6 bases, with 13 bases left between them. There are 14 residues in the CDR3. CDR3 in amino acids: CASSGGKGSQPQHF. In DNA, the CDR3 is TGTGCCAGCAGCGGGGGAAAGGGGAGTCAGCCCCAGCATTTT.

J is TRBJ1-5 and V is TRBV4-1, with D possibly being TRBD1 (6 bases). The CDR3 length is 16 residues. Between the trimmed V and J ends, which lost 0 bases and 6 bases, there was a span of 15 bases. From germline, CDR1 is MGHRA and CDR2 YSYEKL. CDR3 coding DNA: TGCGCCAGCAGCCAAGATCTGGGGGCGCTTGGTCAGCCCCAGCATTTT. This gives the protein CASSQDLGALGQPQHF.

This sequence joins TRBV5-1 and TRBJ2-7; D is undetermined. Trimming stripped 2 bases from V and 2 bases from J, with 14 bases between. This CDR3 comprises 15 residues. Germline V CDR1 and CDR2: SGHRS, YFSETQ. For the CDR3, the DNA is TGCGCCAGCAGCTTCAACACGAAGAGCCCCTACGAGCAGTACTTC. This gives the protein CASSFNTKSPYEQYF. The whole variable domain, filled in from reference TRBV5-1 and TRBJ2-7, reads KAGVTQTPRYLIKTRGQQVTLSCSPISGHRSVSWYQQTPGQGLQFLFEYFSETQRNKGNFPGRFSGRQFSNSRSEMNVSTLELGDSALYLCASSFNTKSPYEQYFGPGTRLTVT.

The chain is built from TRBV15 and TRBJ2-7; D call uncertain. Trimming stripped 4 bases from V and 6 bases from J, with 13 bases between. Germline lookup yields CDR1 LNHNV and CDR2 YYDKDF (reference sequence). CDR3 length: 13 amino acids. The CDR3 sequence is CATSNGLALEQYF. CDR3 coding DNA: TGTGCCACCAGCAACGGGTTGGCCCTCGAGCAGTACTTC.

The chain employs TRBV27 and TRBJ1-2, with TRBD1 as a possible D gene (6 bases). The V gene lost 8 bases and the J gene lost 8 bases, with 12 bases spanning the gap. This CDR3 comprises 11 residues. CDR1 is MNHEY and CDR2 is SMNVEV in the germline V gene (reference sequence). CDR3 nucleotides: TGTGCCAGCTCCAAGGGGGACGGCTACACCTTC. It yields the protein CASSKGDGYTF.

The genes are TRBV9 and TRBJ2-3; no clear D. This CDR3 comprises 17 residues. Trimming stripped 0 bases from V and 0 bases from J, with 14 bases between. The germline V gene encodes CDR1 SGDLS and CDR2 YYNGEE. CDR3 bases: TGTGCCAGCAGCGTAGAGCAAGGGTTCTCTAGCACAGATACGCAGTATTTT. Its translation is CASSVEQGFSSTDTQYF.

Only a few counts were recorded for this clone. The rearrangement links TRBV11-1 to TRBJ2-7, with no clear D. Germline loops: CDR1 SGHAT, CDR2 FQDESV (reference sequence). This CDR3 region has 12 residues. Trimming removed 0 bases from V and 5 bases from J, with 5 bases in between. The CDR3 loop reads CASSLAADEQYF. CDR3 nucleotides: TGTGCCAGCAGCTTAGCGGCTGACGAGCAGTACTTC. Based on the CDR3 plus reference TRBV11-1 and TRBJ2-7, the full variable domain is EAEVAQSPRYKITEKSQAVAFWCDPISGHATLYWYRQILGQGPELLVQFQDESVVDDSQLPKDRFSAERLKGVDSTLKIQPAELGDSAMYLCASSLAADEQYFGPGTRLTVT.

This sequence joins TRBV15 and TRBJ2-3; TRBD2 might be the D (5 bases). From germline, CDR1 is LNHNV and CDR2 YYDKDF (reference sequence). The CDR3 is 14 residues long. The V gene lost 0 bases and the J gene lost 6 bases, with 10 bases spanning the gap. The CDR3 here is CATSRDISGDTQYF. The CDR3 DNA reads as TGTGCCACCAGCAGAGATATCTCGGGGGATACGCAGTATTTT.

The chain carries TRBV6-1 and TRBJ1-5; possibly TRBD1 for D (5 bases). Per germline, CDR1 MNHNS and CDR2 SASEGT. Deletions cut 2 bases from V and 6 bases from J, with 11 bases between. This CDR3 has 14 residues. The CDR3 loop is CASSERGMSQPQHF. The CDR3 region has the DNA TGTGCCAGCAGTGAACGGGGGATGAGTCAGCCCCAGCATTTT.

V and J are TRBV7-9 and TRBJ2-2, with 9 bases that match TRBD1. Germline values: CDR1 SEHNR, CDR2 FQNEAQ (reference sequence). The CDR3 is made up of 18 amino acids. The V segment lost 5 bases and the J segment 6 bases; nucleotides outside the gene matches: 16. The CDR3, as DNA: TGTGCCAGCAGCACGTCCACAGGGGGCTCTTCCATTGCCGGGGAGCTGTTTTTT. Translating it yields CASSTSTGGSSIAGELFF.

The chain uses TRBV19 and TRBJ2-3; D possibly matches TRBD1 or TRBD2 (6 bases each). V lost 4 bases and J lost 2, with 13 bases in between. Looked up from germline, CDR1 is LNHDA and CDR2 is SQIVND (reference sequence). CDR3 size: 15 residues. In DNA form, the CDR3 reads TGTGCCAGTAGTACGGCAGGGGAGGCCACAGATACGCAGTATTTT. Protein sequence: CASSTAGEATDTQYF.

The rearrangement joins TRBV4-1 to TRBJ1-5; 8 bases are shared with TRBD1. Germline lookup yields CDR1 MGHRA and CDR2 YSYEKL. The CDR3 contains 13 residues. V dropped 1 base and J dropped 10; count of bases not matched to a gene: 3. The DNA of the CDR3 is TGCGCCAGCAGCCAAGTACAGGGGGATCCCCAGCATTTT. Amino acids: CASSQVQGDPQHF.

The rearrangement uses TRBV6-5 and TRBJ1-5; TRBD1 matches at 8 bases. V was pared by 8 bases and J by 1 base, with 7 bases of the junction left unmatched. The CDR3 has 15 amino acids. From germline, CDR1 is MNHEY and CDR2 SVGAGI. Here the CDR3 reads CASRPDRGSNQPQHF. CDR3 bases: TGTGCCAGCCGACCCGACAGGGGAAGCAATCAGCCCCAGCATTTT.

As concerns this clone: The identical CDR3 is also encoded by other nucleotide sequences in the sample. The chain joins TRBV27 to TRBJ2-2; D call uncertain. Germline CDR1 is MNHEY and CDR2 is SMNVEV (reference sequence). This CDR3 spans 12 amino acids. V lost 6 bases and J 4 bases, leaving 6 bases between the germline ends. The CDR3 is CASSPLTGELFF. DNA for the CDR3: TGTGCCAGCAGCCCGCTCACCGGGGAGCTGTTTTTT.

The gene calls are TRBV9 and TRBJ2-1; 11 bases are a match to TRBD2. Germline V gives CDR1 SGDLS, CDR2 YYNGEE. V lost 0 bases, J lost 1 base, and 9 bases stayed unmatched. This CDR3 contains 19 residues. The CDR3 nucleotides read TGTGCCAGCAGCGTAGTCCCCCCCGGGACTAGCGGATCCTACAATGAGCAGTTCTTC. It specifies CASSVVPPGTSGSYNEQFF.

The J gene is TRBJ2-2, the V gene TRBV4-3, with 11 bases matching TRBD2. The CDR3 has 15 amino acids. Germline values: CDR1 LGHNA, CDR2 YSLEER. V lost 2 bases and J lost 5; bases outside the gene matches: 1. The CDR3 region is CASSQTSGRTGELFF. CDR3 nucleotides: TGCGCCAGCAGCCAAACTAGCGGGAGAACCGGGGAGCTGTTTTTT.

The chain is built from TRBV5-1 and TRBJ2-1; the match to TRBD2 covers 11 bases. Trimming removed 3 bases from V and 7 bases from J; junction bases left unmatched: 6. The CDR3 consists of 15 residues. Germline-derived CDR1 and CDR2 are SGHRS and YFSETQ. The CDR3 DNA reads TGCGCCAGCAGCTCCACTAGCGGGAGTTTGAATGAGCAGTTCTTC. Amino acid sequence: CASSSTSGSLNEQFF.

V and J are TRBV29-1 and TRBJ1-2; perhaps TRBD1 as D (6 bases). This CDR3 is 12 amino acids long. Between the trimmed V and J ends, which lost 3 bases and 6 bases, there was a span of 11 bases. Germline assignment: CDR1 SQVTM and CDR2 ANQGSEA. This CDR3 is CSVDGGGHGYTF. The CDR3 bases are TGCAGCGTTGATGGAGGGGGACATGGCTACACCTTC.

This clone was detected a few times. This sample includes further DNA sequences coding for the same CDR3. The chain joins TRBV11-3 to TRBJ1-1, with D possibly matching TRBD1 (6 bases). CDR3 size: 13 residues. Trimming took 1 base from V and 4 from J, leaving 7 bases between them. CDR1 is SGHNT, CDR2 YENEEA, per germline. CDR3 sequence: CASSLGRGTEAFF. The CDR3 DNA is TGTGCCAGCAGCTTAGGCAGGGGCACTGAAGCTTTCTTT.

The chain links TRBV7-9 to TRBJ2-5, with 8 bases identical to TRBD2. CDR1 and CDR2 (germline): SEHNR, FQNEAQ (reference sequence). Trimming took 2 bases from V and 1 from J; bases not matched to a gene: 3. The CDR3 is 15 residues long. CDR3 nucleotide sequence: TGTGCCAGCAGCTTACGGCGGGAGGCCCAAGAGACCCAGTACTTC. This translates into CASSLRREAQETQYF. The full variable domain, completed using reference TRBV7-9 and TRBJ2-5, is DTGVSQNPRHKITKRGQNVTFRCDPISEHNRLYWYRQTLGQGPEFLTYFQNEAQLEKSRLLSDRFSAERPKGSFSTLEIQRTEQGDSAMYLCASSLRREAQETQYFGPGTRLLVL.

The chain is built from TRBV9 and TRBJ2-7; TRBD1 is a possible D gene (7 bases). With 2 bases removed from V and 0 bases from J, the gap between germline ends came to 18 bases. The CDR3 has 17 amino acids. Germline V lookup: CDR1 SGDLS, CDR2 YYNGEE. The CDR3 is CASSVGGGIPSSYEQYF. The CDR3 DNA follows: TGTGCCAGCAGCGTTGGAGGGGGCATACCCAGCTCCTACGAGCAGTACTTC.